Each of the 12 T cell receptor beta chains below was sequenced from the same sample in a study of CD4 T cells in relation to SARS-CoV-2 and coronaviruses. Unexposed donor CD4+ T cells date from about 2010-2018, before the COVID-19 pandemic. TCRdb's table, derived via immunoSEQ multiplex PCR, lists solely in-frame clones and lacks some. The sample shows some 70,000 clones, approximately 95% of them seen only once. Source material: naive CD4+ T cells from PBMCs. Noted subset: naive CD4+ T cells isolated by negative enrichment. The source of these receptors is a human donor in good health.

This sequence joins TRBV27 and TRBJ1-6; the match to TRBD1 covers 7 bases. This CDR3 spans 16 amino acids. Germline lookup yields CDR1 MNHEY and CDR2 SMNVEV (reference sequence). The V and J ends lost 4 bases and 0 bases, in that order; junction bases with no gene match: 3. The CDR3: CASSSRQGSYNSPLHF. The CDR3 bases are TGTGCCAGCAGTTCTCGACAGGGCTCCTATAATTCACCCCTCCACTTT.

The chain carries TRBV5-1 and TRBJ2-3, with D unclear. Germline loops: CDR1 SGHRS, CDR2 YFSETQ. The CDR3 has 12 residues. The V and J ends lost 4 bases and 5 bases respectively, with 8 bases between them. CDR3 in amino acids: CASSPEKDTQYF. In DNA, the CDR3 is TGCGCCAGCAGCCCTGAAAAAGATACGCAGTATTTT.

The rearrangement uses TRBV5-1 and TRBJ2-2; D may match TRBD1 or TRBD2 (5 bases each). The V gene's germline CDR1 is SGHRS and CDR2 YFSETQ. V gave up 4 bases and J gave up 6 bases, with 22 bases separating them. The CDR3 contains 17 residues. The CDR3 sequence is CASSLESGPSGSGELFF. CDR3 coding DNA: TGCGCCAGCAGCCTTGAATCGGGACCCTCAGGATCCGGGGAGCTGTTTTTT.

The chain uses TRBV24-1 and TRBJ2-2; 9 bases are a match to TRBD1. V dropped 5 bases and J dropped 4; count of bases not matched to a gene: 16. The CDR3 runs 19 residues. Germline CDR1 is KGHDR and CDR2 is SFDVKD. CDR3 protein: CATSVHGLTGGLGTGELFF. Here the CDR3 DNA reads TGTGCCACCAGTGTCCACGGGCTTACAGGGGGCCTGGGCACCGGGGAGCTGTTTTTT.

V usage is TRBV7-2 and J usage is TRBJ2-3, with TRBD1 identical over 7 bases. This CDR3 spans 16 amino acids. The germline CDR1 and CDR2 sequences are SGHTA and FQGNSA. V was clipped by 5 bases and J by 1 base; unmatched bases: 9. This CDR3 reads CASSATGAAGTDTQYF. DNA for the CDR3: TGTGCCAGCAGCGCCACAGGGGCAGCAGGCACAGATACGCAGTATTTT.

J is TRBJ2-1 and V is TRBV27; D is undetermined. Germline V gene lookup returns CDR1 MNHEY and CDR2 SMNVEV (reference sequence). Trimming removed 3 bases from V and 10 bases from J, with 16 bases in between. The CDR3 runs 14 residues. The CDR3: CASSFSRSGTEQFF. The CDR3 coding sequence is TGTGCCAGCAGTTTCTCGCGATCGGGCACGGAGCAGTTCTTC.

This CDR3 is CASSQRPPWGQVWAETQYF. As DNA, the CDR3 is TGTGCCAGCAGCCAACGCCCACCTTGGGGACAGGTTTGGGCAGAGACCCAGTACTTC. The chain uses TRBV7-9 and TRBJ2-5, with TRBD1 identical over 8 bases. J lost 4 bases, V lost 5 bases, and 21 bases had no gene match. Germline V gene sequence: CDR1 SEHNR, CDR2 FQNEAQ (reference sequence). The CDR3 sequence is 19 residues long.

This rearrangement joins TRBV5-1 to TRBJ2-5, with 14 bases fitting TRBD2. The ends lost 1 base at V and 5 bases at J; junction bases unmatched: 7. The V gene's germline CDR1 is SGHRS and CDR2 YFSETQ. This CDR3 contains 17 residues. The CDR3 here is CASSLSAGLAGDETQYF. CDR3 nucleotide sequence: TGCGCCAGCAGCTTGAGCGCGGGACTAGCGGGGGACGAGACCCAGTACTTC. Full variable domain (outside the CDR3, taken from reference TRBV5-1 and TRBJ2-5): KAGVTQTPRYLIKTRGQQVTLSCSPISGHRSVSWYQQTPGQGLQFLFEYFSETQRNKGNFPGRFSGRQFSNSRSEMNVSTLELGDSALYLCASSLSAGLAGDETQYFGPGTRLLVL.

V gene TRBV5-1 combines with J gene TRBJ2-7, with 11 bases that match TRBD1. The germline V gene encodes CDR1 SGHRS and CDR2 YFSETQ. After removal of 0 bases from V and 2 bases from J, the junction contained 7 bases not matched to a gene. The CDR3 length is 17 residues. CDR3 sequence: CASSLGGTGGWAYEQYF. The CDR3, as DNA: TGCGCCAGCAGCTTGGGAGGGACAGGGGGTTGGGCCTACGAGCAGTACTTC.

The chain links TRBV7-9 to TRBJ2-3, with 7 bases that match TRBD2. The germline gives CDR1 SEHNR, CDR2 FQNEAQ (reference sequence). Trimming removed 1 base from V and 1 base from J; junction bases left unmatched: 5. CDR3 length equals 16 residues. DNA of the CDR3: TGTGCCAGCAGCTTAGGTTCTGCGGGAGGCACAGATACGCAGTATTTT. It yields the protein CASSLGSAGGTDTQYF.

The rearrangement joins TRBV27 to TRBJ2-2; D gene uncertain. CDR1 MNHEY and CDR2 SMNVEV come from the germline V gene (reference sequence). The CDR3 has 14 amino acids. V was pared by 5 bases and J by 1 base, with 8 bases between. CDR3 DNA: TGTGCCAGCAGTCTCACAAGGAACACCGGGGAGCTGTTTTTT. This sequence encodes CASSLTRNTGELFF.

The chain combines TRBV7-2 with TRBJ2-1, with 10 bases aligning to TRBD1. Germline CDR1 SGHTA, CDR2 FQGNSA. Trimming cost V 5 bases and J 9 bases; bases outside gene matches: 7. The CDR3 consists of 14 residues. Here the CDR3 reads CASSTDRGVGEQFF. In nucleotides, the CDR3 is TGTGCCAGCAGCACGGACAGGGGGGTTGGTGAGCAGTTCTTC.